Listed below are T cell receptor beta chains from one sample, sequenced in a study of Graves' ophthalmopathy and Graves' hyperthyroidism. TCRdb reanalysed the multiplex PCR reads using MiXCR and keeps one entry per CDR3 protein. Of more than 550,000 distinct CDR3 sequences in the sample, over 40% were seen once. Material for sequencing was peripheral blood. The receptors were gathered from an adult man with Graves' ophthalmopathy. The CDR3 runs from the conserved cysteine through the conserved F or W. D genes are given only for firm matches. A clone size is listed for some rows: how often the clone was seen (once, few, many), or a class if it is expanded.

J	D	V	size	DNA	CDR3
TRBJ2-5	NA	TRBV9	many	TGTGCCAGCAGCGTAGGTAGCGGAATCGAGACCCAGTACTTC	CASSVGSGIETQYF
TRBJ1-1	NA	TRBV29-1	NA	TGCAGCGCTCAGGAGGGGAGCACTGAAGCTTTCTTT	CSAQEGSTEAFF
TRBJ1-2	NA	TRBV29-1	NA	TGCAGCGTTGAACAGTCCGCTGGAAACACCTTC	CSVEQSAGNTF
TRBJ2-1	TRBD1	TRBV11-2	NA	TGTGCCAGCAGCCCAACAGGGGCAGTGGGGTACAATGAGCAGTTCTTC	CASSPTGAVGYNEQFF
TRBJ2-2	TRBD1	TRBV2	NA	TGTGCCAGCAGGGGGACAGGGGCAGCCGGGGAGCTGTTTTTT	CASRGTGAAGELFF
TRBJ1-1	NA	TRBV7-2	many	TGTGCCAGCAGCTTACAGATGGGAGTCGACACTGAAGCTTTCTTT	CASSLQMGVDTEAFF
TRBJ1-1	TRBD1	TRBV4-1	few	TGCGCCAGCAGCCAAGGACCAGGGGGTCACGCTTTCTTT	CASSQGPGGHAFF
TRBJ1-2	TRBD1	TRBV13	few	TGTGCCAGCAGCTATAAGGACAGGGTAGGAGGCTACACCTTC	CASSYKDRVGGYTF
TRBJ2-7	NA	TRBV14	many	TGTGCCAGCAGCCTAAACACCTACGAGCAGTACTTC	CASSLNTYEQYF
TRBJ1-4	TRBD1	TRBV7-9	many	TGTGCCAGCAGCATCCCGGGACAGGTTAATGAAAAACTGTTTTTT	CASSIPGQVNEKLFF
TRBJ1-1	NA	TRBV5-1	many	TGCGCCAGCAAGGAGTCAGGGCTGATGAACACTGAAGCTTTCTTT	CASKESGLMNTEAFF
TRBJ2-2	NA	TRBV6-6	NA	TGTGCCAGCAGTGAAGCGGAGGGAGATGGGACCGGGGAGCTGTTTTTT	CASSEAEGDGTGELFF
TRBJ2-3	TRBD1	TRBV10-3	NA	TGTGCCATCAGTTTACAGGGGGCTAGCACAGATACGCAGTATTTT	CAISLQGASTDTQYF
TRBJ1-5	NA	TRBV12-3/TRBV12-4	NA	TGTGCCAGCAGTTACTCTGACGACCGCGATGGGCCCCAGCATTTT	CASSYSDDRDGPQHF
TRBJ2-7	NA	TRBV27	few	TGTGCCAGCAGTTCGCTAGCGACCCTCTACGAGCAGTACTTC	CASSSLATLYEQYF
TRBJ2-7	TRBD2	TRBV20-1	NA	TGCAGTGCCCGACAGAGCCGACTAGCGGGAACCCACGAGCAGTACTTC	CSARQSRLAGTHEQYF
TRBJ1-6	NA	TRBV2	NA	TGTGCCAGCAGTTTAGCGGTTAATAATTCACCCCTCCACTTT	CASSLAVNNSPLHF
TRBJ1-6	TRBD1	TRBV7-2	NA	TGTGCCAGCAGCTCGGGACAGGGAGGGGGAAGCTATAATTCACCCCTCCACTTT	CASSSGQGGGSYNSPLHF
TRBJ2-5	TRBD2	TRBV7-6	many	TGTGCCAGCAGCTTCGGGACTAGCGGCGGGGCCCAGTACTTC	CASSFGTSGGAQYF
TRBJ1-2	TRBD1	TRBV30	many	TGTGCCTGGACAGGGGGCGGCTACACCTTC	CAWTGGGYTF
TRBJ2-7	NA	TRBV7-3	few	TGCGCCAGCAGCCAAGGGGTGGACGGATCCTACGAGCAGTACTTC	CASSQGVDGSYEQYF
TRBJ2-7	TRBD2	TRBV10-3	NA	TGTGCCATCAGTGAGAGGCTAGCGGGAGAGTGGCAGTACTTT	CAISERLAGEWQYF
TRBJ2-7	TRBD1	TRBV9	NA	TGTGCCAGCAGCCCAGGGGGCGGAGGGGCCCAGTACTTC	CASSPGGGGAQYF
TRBJ1-6	NA	TRBV7-9	few	TGTGCCAGCAGCTCCACGGGGTTGCCCTATAATTCACCCCTCCACTTT	CASSSTGLPYNSPLHF
TRBJ1-1	NA	TRBV13	many	TGTGCCAGCAGCCTGACCGGGATGAGAGTTGAAGCTTTCTTT	CASSLTGMRVEAFF
TRBJ2-7	NA	TRBV7-9	NA	TGTGCCAGCAGCTTTTTACGGGACGGAATCTACGAGCAGTACTTC	CASSFLRDGIYEQYF
TRBJ1-2	NA	TRBV29-1	many	TGCAGCGTTGACCACCTATATGAGGGCTACACCTTC	CSVDHLYEGYTF
TRBJ2-5	NA	TRBV7-9	many	TGTGCCAGCAGCTTAGCGCGTCTGACAGACGTCCGTGAGACCCAGTACTTC	CASSLARLTDVRETQYF
TRBJ2-5	NA	TRBV6-6	many	TGTGCCAGCAGCGACCCCAGGGTCGGGCAGACCCAGTACTTC	CASSDPRVGQTQYF
TRBJ2-2	TRBD1	TRBV5-1	many	TGCGCCAGCAGCGTGGGACAGGGTGCCGGGGAGCTGTTTTTT	CASSVGQGAGELFF
TRBJ1-2	TRBD1	TRBV29-1	few	TGCAGCTTAGCTATGGACAGGGAGGATGGCTACACCTTC	CSLAMDREDGYTF
TRBJ2-5	TRBD1	TRBV15	NA	TGTGCCACCAGCAGCCAAGGACAGGTAGAGACCCAGTACTTC	CATSSQGQVETQYF
TRBJ2-5	NA	TRBV4-2	NA	TGTGCCAGCAGCCAGGGGGGGCTTTCGGCGTACCAAGAGACCCAGTACTTC	CASSQGGLSAYQETQYF
TRBJ2-1	TRBD1	TRBV11-1	NA	TGTGCCAGCAGGAACCGGGACAGTTACTACAATGAGCAGTTCTTC	CASRNRDSYYNEQFF